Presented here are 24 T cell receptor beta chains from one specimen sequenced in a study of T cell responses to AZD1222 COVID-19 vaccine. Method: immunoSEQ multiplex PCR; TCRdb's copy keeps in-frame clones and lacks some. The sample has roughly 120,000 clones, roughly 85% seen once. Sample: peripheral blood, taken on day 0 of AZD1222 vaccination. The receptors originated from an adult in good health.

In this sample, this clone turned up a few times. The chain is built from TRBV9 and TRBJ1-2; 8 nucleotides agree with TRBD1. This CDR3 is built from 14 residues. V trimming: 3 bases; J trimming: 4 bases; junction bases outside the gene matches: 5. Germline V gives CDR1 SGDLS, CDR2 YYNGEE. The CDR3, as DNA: TGTGCCAGCAGCGCTGCCGGGACAGGCTATGGCTACACCTTC. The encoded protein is CASSAAGTGYGYTF.

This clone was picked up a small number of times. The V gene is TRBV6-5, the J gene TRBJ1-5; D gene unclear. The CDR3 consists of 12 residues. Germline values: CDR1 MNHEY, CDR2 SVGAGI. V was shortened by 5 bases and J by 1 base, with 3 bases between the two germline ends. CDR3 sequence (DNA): TGTGCCAGCAGTCCCAGCAATCAGCCCCAGCATTTT. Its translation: CASSPSNQPQHF.

CDR3 DNA: TGTGCCAGCAGCCGACAGAGAGGCAATCAGCCCCAGCATTTT. This encodes CASSRQRGNQPQHF. The rearrangement links TRBV5-8 to TRBJ1-5, with a tentative D call TRBD1 (5 bases). CDR1 is SGHTS and CDR2 is YDEGEE in the germline V gene. With 4 bases removed from V and 2 bases from J, the gap between germline ends came to 10 bases. This CDR3 region has 14 residues.

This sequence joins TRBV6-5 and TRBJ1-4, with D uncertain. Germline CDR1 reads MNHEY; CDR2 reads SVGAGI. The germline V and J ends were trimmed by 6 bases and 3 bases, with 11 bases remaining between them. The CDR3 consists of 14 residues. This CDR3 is CASRWSQANEKLFF. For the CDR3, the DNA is TGTGCCAGCAGGTGGAGTCAGGCTAATGAAAAACTGTTTTTT.

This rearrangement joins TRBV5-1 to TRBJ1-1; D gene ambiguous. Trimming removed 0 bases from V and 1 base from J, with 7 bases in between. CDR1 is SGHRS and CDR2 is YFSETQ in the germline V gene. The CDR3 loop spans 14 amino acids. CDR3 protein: CASSLAPANTEAFF. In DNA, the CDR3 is TGCGCCAGCAGCTTGGCGCCCGCGAACACTGAAGCTTTCTTT. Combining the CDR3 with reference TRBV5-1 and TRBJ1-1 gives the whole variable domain KAGVTQTPRYLIKTRGQQVTLSCSPISGHRSVSWYQQTPGQGLQFLFEYFSETQRNKGNFPGRFSGRQFSNSRSEMNVSTLELGDSALYLCASSLAPANTEAFFGQGTRLTVV.

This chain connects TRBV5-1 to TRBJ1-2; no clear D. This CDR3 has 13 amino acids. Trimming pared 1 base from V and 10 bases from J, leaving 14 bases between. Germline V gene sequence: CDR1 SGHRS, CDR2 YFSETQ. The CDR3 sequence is CASSLNREAYYTF. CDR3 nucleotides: TGCGCCAGCAGCTTGAACCGGGAGGCGTACTACACCTTC.

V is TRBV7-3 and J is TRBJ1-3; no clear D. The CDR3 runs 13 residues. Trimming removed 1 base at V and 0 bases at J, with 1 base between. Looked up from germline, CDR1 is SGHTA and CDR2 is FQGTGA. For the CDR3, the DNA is TGTGCCAGCAGCTTAAACTCTGGAAACACCATATATTTT. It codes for CASSLNSGNTIYF.

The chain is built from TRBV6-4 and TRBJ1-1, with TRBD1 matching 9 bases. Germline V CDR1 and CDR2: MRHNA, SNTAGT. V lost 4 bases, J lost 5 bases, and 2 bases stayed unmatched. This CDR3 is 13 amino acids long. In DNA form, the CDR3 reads TGTGCCAGCAGTGCACAGGGGGCGACTGAAGCTTTCTTT. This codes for CASSAQGATEAFF.

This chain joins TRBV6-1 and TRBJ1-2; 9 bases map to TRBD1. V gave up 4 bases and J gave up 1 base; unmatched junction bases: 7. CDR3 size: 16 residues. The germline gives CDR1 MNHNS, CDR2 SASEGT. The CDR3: CASSALGTGNNYGYTF. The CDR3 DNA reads TGTGCCAGCAGTGCCCTAGGGACAGGGAATAACTATGGCTACACCTTC.

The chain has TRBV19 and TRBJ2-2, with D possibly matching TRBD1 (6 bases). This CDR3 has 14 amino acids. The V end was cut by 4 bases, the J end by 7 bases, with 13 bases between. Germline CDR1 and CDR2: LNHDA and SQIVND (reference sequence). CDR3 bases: TGTGCCAGTAGTAGCTTGGGGGCGGACGGGGAGCTGTTTTTT. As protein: CASSSLGADGELFF.

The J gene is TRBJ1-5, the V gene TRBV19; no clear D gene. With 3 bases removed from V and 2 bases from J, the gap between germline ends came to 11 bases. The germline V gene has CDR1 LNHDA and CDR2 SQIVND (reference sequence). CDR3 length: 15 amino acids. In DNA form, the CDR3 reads TGTGCCAGTAGTATCTCCGGGGAGGGCAATCAGCCCCAGCATTTT. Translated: CASSISGEGNQPQHF.

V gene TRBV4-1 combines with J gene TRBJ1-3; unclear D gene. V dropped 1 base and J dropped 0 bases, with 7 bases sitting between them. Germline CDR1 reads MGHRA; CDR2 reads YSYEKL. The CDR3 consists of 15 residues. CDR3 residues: CASSQGSGSGNTIYF. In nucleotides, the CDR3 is TGCGCCAGCAGCCAAGGGTCCGGCTCTGGAAACACCATATATTTT.

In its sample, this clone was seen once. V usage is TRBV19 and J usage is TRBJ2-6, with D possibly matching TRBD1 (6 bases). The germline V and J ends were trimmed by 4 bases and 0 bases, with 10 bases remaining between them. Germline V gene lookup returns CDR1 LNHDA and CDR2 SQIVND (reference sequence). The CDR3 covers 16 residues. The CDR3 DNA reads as TGTGCCAGTAGTACCGGACAGAACTCTGGGGCCAACGTCCTGACTTTC. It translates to CASSTGQNSGANVLTF.

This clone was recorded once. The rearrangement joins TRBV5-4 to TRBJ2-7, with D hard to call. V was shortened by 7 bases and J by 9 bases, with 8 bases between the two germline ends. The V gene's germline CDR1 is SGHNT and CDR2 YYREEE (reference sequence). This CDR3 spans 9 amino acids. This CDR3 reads CASGPVQYF. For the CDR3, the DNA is TGTGCCAGCGGCCCGGTGCAGTACTTC.

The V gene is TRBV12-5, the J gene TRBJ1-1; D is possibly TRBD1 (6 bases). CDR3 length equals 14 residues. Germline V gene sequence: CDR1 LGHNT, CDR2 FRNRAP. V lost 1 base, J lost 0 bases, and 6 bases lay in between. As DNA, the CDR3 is TGTGCTAGTGGTTTGGGGGACATGAACACTGAAGCTTTCTTT. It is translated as CASGLGDMNTEAFF. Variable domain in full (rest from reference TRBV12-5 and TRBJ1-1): DARVTQTPRHKVTEMGQEVTMRCQPILGHNTVFWYRQTMMQGLELLAYFRNRAPLDDSGMPKDRFSAEMPDATLATLKIQPSEPRDSAVYFCASGLGDMNTEAFFGQGTRLTVV.

The CDR3 here is CASSTRVVPVSAAEAFF. CDR3 coding DNA: TGTGCCAGCAGCACAAGGGTTGTACCGGTTTCGGCGGCTGAAGCTTTCTTT. This rearrangement joins TRBV21-1 to TRBJ1-1. TRBV21-1 corresponds to a pseudogene. This CDR3 spans 17 amino acids.

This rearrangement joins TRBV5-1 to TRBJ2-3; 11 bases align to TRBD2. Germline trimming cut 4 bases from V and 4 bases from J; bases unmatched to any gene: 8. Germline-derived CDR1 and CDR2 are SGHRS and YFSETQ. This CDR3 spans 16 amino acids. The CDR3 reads CASSQIAGGFADTQYF. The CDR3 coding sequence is TGCGCCAGCAGCCAAATAGCGGGAGGGTTCGCAGATACGCAGTATTTT.

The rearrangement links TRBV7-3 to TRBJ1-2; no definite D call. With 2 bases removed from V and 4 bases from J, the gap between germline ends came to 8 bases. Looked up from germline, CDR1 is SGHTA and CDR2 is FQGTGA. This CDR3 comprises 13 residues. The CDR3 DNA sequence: TGTGCCAGCAGCTTAGACCGGTCCTATGGCTACACCTTC. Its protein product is CASSLDRSYGYTF.

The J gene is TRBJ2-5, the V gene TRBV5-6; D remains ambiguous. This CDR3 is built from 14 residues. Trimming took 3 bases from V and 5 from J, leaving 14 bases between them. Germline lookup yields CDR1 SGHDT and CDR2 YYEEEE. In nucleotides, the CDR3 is TGTGCCAGCAGCTCCGGTGGGGATAAGGAGACCCAGTACTTC. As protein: CASSSGGDKETQYF.

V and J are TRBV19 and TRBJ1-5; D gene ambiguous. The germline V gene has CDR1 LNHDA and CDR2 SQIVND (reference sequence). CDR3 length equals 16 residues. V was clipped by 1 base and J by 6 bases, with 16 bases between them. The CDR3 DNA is TGTGCCAGTAGTATAGCGGGTTACGGACCCCCTCAGCCCCAGCATTTT. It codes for CASSIAGYGPPQPQHF.

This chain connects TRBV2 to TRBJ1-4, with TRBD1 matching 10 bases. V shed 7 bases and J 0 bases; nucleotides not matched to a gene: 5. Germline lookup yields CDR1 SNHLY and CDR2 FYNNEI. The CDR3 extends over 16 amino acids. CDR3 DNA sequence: TGTGCCAGCATTAGGGACAGGGGTGCAACTAATGAAAAACTGTTTTTT. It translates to CASIRDRGATNEKLFF.

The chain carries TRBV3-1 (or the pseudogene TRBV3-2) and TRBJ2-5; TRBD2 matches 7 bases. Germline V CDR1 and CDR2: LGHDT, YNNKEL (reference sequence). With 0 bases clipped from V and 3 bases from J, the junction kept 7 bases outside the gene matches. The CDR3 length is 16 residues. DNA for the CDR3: TGTGCCAGCAGCCAAGATGCCCAGCGGGGCAAAGAGACCCAGTACTTC. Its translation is CASSQDAQRGKETQYF.

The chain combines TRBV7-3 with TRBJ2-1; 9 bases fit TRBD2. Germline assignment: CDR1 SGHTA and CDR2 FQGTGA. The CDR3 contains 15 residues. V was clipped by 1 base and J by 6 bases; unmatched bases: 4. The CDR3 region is CASSLIPTSGNEQFF. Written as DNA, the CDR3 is TGTGCCAGCAGCTTAATACCGACTAGCGGCAATGAGCAGTTCTTC.

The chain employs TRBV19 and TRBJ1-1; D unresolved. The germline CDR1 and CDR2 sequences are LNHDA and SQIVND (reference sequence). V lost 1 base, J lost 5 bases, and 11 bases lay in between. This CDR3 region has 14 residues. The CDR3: CASSIGVLWTEAFF. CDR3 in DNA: TGTGCCAGTAGTATAGGGGTTCTTTGGACTGAAGCTTTCTTT.